The clone carrying this T cell receptor beta chain was observed a few times. Its antigen is undetermined. The record originates from a study of regulatory T cells in long-lasting Graves disease. On the study more broadly: It was over 5 years of antithyroid drugs, with positive TSH receptor antibodies, that meant persistent Graves' disease. Study outcomes and limitations: Accuracy might have suffered from few samples.

Time point meaning: persistent/refractory GD, antithyroid drugs over 5 years with positive TRAb. The TCR library used RNA extracted from PBMCs. Clinicians diagnosed Graves' disease using American Thyroid Association guidelines. Both iRepertoire HTBI primers and Arm-PCR of CDR3 regions were used to build the TCR beta libraries. TCRdb re-called the multiplex PCR reads through MiXCR, storing one row per CDR3 protein. The profile shows about 470,000 distinct CDR3 sequences, less than 25% of them singletons. Sequencing was performed on peripheral blood mononuclear cells (PBMCs), taken when the disease was refractory, from a patient treated with antithyroid drugs. The source is a female donor with Graves disease.

The CDR3 DNA is TGTGCCAGCAGCGCGGACTTGAATTTTATGAACACTGAAGCTTTCTTT. This translates into CASSADLNFMNTEAFF. This chain uses TRBV9 with TRBJ1-1; D remains ambiguous. Germline CDR1 is SGDLS and CDR2 is YYNGEE. V dropped 3 bases and J dropped 0 bases, with 15 bases sitting between them. CDR3 length equals 16 residues.